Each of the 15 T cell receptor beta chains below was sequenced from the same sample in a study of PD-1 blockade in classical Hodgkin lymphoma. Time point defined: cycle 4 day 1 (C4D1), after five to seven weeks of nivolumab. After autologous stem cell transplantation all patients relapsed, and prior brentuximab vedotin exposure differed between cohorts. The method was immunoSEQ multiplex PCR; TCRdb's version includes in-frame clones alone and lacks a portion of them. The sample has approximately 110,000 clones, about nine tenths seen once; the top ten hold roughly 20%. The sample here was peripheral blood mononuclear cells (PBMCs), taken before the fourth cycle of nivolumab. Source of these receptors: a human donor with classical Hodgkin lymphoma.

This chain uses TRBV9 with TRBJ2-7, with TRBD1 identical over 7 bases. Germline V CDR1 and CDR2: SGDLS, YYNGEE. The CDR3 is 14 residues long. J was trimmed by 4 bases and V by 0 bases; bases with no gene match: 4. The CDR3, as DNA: TGTGCCAGCAGCGTAGGGGACAGAGATTACGAGCAGTACTTC. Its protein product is CASSVGDRDYEQYF.

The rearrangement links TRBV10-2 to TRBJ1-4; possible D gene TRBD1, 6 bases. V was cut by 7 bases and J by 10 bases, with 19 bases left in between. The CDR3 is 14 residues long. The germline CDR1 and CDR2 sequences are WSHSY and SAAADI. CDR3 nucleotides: TGCGCCAGCACCTGGGGGGCGAATGAGGGAAAACTGTTTTTT. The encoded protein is CASTWGANEGKLFF.

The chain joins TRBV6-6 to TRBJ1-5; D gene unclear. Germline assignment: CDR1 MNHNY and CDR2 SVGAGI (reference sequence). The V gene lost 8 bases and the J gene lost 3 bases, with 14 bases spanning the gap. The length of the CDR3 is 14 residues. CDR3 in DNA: TGTGCCAGCCATCAAGCGGGAATCAATCAGCCCCAGCATTTT. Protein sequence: CASHQAGINQPQHF.

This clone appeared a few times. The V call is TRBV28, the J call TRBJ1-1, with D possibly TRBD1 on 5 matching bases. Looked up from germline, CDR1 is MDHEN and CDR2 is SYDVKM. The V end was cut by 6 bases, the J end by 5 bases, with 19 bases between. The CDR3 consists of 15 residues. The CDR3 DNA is TGTGCCAGCAGGATCTCACCCGGGGCTGGGACTGAAGCTTTCTTT. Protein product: CASRISPGAGTEAFF.

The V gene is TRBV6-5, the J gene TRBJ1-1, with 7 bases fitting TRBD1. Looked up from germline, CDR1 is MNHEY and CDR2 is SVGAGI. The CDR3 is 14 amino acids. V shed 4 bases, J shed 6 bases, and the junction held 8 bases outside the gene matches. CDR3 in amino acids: CASSSVDRDPEAFF. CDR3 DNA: TGTGCCAGCAGTTCCGTCGACAGGGACCCTGAAGCTTTCTTT.

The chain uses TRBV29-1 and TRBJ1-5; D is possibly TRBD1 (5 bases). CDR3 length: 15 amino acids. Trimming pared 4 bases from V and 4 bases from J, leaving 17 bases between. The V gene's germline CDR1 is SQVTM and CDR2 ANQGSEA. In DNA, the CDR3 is TGCAGCGTTGCGGGTGGGGACTGGGGAAATCAGCCCCAGCATTTT. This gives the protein CSVAGGDWGNQPQHF.

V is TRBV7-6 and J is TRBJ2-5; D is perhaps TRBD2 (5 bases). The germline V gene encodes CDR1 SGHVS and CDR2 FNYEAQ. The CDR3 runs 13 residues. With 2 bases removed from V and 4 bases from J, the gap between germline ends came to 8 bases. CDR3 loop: CASSLNAGETQYF. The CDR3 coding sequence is TGTGCCAGCAGCTTAAATGCGGGAGAGACCCAGTACTTC. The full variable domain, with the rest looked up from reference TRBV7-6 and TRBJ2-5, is GAGVSQSPRYKVTKRGQDVALRCDPISGHVSLYWYRQALGQGPEFLTYFNYEAQQDKSGLPNDRFSAERPEGSISTLTIQRTEQRDSAMYRCASSLNAGETQYFGPGTRLLVL.

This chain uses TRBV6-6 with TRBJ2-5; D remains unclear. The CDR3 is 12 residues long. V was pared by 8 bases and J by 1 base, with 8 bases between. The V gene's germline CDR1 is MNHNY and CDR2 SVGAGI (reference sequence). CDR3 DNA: TGTGCCAGCTCCCCCGGCCAAGAGACCCAGTACTTC. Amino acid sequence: CASSPGQETQYF.

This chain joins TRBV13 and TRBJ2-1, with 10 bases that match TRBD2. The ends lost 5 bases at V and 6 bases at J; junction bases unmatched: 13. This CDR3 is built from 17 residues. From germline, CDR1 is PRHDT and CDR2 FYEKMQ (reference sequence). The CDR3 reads CASSTLPLAGVVNEQFF. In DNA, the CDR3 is TGTGCCAGCAGCACGCTTCCTCTAGCGGGAGTTGTCAATGAGCAGTTCTTC.

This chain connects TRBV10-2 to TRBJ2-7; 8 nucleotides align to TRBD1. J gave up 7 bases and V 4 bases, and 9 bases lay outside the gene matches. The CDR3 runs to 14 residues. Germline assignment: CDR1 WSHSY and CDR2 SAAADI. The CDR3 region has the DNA TGCGCCAGCAGTGGGGGACAGGCGAGAAGTGAGCAGTACTTC. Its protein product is CASSGGQARSEQYF.

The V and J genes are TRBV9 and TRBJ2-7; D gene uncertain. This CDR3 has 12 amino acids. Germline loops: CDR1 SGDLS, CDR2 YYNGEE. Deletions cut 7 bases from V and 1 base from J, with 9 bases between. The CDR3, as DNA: TGTGCCAGCGCAGGTGGATCCTACGAGCAGTACTTC. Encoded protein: CASAGGSYEQYF. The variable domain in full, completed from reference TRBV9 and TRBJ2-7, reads DSGVTQTPKHLITATGQRVTLRCSPRSGDLSVYWYQQSLDQGLQFLIQYYNGEERAKGNILERFSAQQFPDLHSELNLSSLELGDSALYFCASAGGSYEQYFGPGTRLTVT.

CDR3 coding DNA: TGCGCCAGCAGTGAGTCATCATCGGGGAACACTGAAGCTTTCTTT. This encodes CASSESSSGNTEAFF. The chain couples TRBV10-2 to TRBJ1-1; D not certain. This CDR3 is 15 amino acids long. The germline gives CDR1 WSHSY, CDR2 SAAADI. The V gene lost 0 bases and the J gene lost 1 base, with 9 bases spanning the gap.

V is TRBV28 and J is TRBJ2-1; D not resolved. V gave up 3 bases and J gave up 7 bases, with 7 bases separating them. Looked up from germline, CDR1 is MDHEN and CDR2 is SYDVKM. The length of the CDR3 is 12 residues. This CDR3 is CASSLSLNEQFF. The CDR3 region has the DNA TGTGCCAGCAGTTTGTCATTAAATGAGCAGTTCTTC.

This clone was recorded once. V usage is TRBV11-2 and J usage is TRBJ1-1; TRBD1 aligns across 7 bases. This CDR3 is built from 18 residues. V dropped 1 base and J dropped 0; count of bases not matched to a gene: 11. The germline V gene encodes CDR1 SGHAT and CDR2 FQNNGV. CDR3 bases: TGTGCCAGCAGCTTAGCCCTGACAGGGCGCCCCATGAACACTGAAGCTTTCTTT. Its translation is CASSLALTGRPMNTEAFF.

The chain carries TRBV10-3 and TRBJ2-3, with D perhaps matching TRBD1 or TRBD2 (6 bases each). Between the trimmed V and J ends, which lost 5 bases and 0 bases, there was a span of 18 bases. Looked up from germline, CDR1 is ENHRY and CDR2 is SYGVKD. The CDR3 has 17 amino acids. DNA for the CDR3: TGTGCCATCAGTACTTATAGCGGAGGGGGTAGCACAGATACGCAGTATTTT. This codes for CAISTYSGGGSTDTQYF.